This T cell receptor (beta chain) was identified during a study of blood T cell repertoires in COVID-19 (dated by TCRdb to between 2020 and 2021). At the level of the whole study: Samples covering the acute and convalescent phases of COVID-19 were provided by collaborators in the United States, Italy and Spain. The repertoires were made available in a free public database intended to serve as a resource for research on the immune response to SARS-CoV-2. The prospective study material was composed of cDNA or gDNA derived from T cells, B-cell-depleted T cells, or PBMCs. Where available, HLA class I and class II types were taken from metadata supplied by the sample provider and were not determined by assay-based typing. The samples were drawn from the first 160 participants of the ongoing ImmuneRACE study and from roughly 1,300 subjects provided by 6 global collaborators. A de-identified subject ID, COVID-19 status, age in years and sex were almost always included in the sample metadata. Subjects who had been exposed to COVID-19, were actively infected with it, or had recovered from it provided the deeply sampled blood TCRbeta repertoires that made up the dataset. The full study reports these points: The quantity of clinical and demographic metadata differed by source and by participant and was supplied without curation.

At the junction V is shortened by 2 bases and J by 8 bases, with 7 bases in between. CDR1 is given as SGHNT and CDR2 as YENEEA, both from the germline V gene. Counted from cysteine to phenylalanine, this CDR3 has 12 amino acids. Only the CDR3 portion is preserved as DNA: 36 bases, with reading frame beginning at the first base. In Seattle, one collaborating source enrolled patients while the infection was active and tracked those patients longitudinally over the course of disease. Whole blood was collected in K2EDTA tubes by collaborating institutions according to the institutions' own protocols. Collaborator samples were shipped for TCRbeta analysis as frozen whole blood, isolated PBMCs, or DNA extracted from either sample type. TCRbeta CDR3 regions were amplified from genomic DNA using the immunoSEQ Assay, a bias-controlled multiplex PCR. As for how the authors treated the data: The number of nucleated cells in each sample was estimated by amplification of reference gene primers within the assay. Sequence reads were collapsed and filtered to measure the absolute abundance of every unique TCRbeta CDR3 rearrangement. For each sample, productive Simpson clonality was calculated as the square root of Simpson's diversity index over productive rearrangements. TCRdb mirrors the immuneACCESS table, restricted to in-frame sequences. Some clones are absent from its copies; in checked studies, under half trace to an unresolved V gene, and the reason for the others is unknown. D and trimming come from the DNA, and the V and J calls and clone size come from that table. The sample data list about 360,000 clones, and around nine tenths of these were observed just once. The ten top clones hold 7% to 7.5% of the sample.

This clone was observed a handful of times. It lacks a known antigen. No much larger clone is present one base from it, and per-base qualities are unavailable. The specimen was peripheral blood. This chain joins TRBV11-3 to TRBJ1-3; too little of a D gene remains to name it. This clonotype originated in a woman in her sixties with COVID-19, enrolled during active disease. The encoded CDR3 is CASSLYEDTIYF. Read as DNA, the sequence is TGTGCCAGCAGCTTATACGAGGACACCATATATTTT.